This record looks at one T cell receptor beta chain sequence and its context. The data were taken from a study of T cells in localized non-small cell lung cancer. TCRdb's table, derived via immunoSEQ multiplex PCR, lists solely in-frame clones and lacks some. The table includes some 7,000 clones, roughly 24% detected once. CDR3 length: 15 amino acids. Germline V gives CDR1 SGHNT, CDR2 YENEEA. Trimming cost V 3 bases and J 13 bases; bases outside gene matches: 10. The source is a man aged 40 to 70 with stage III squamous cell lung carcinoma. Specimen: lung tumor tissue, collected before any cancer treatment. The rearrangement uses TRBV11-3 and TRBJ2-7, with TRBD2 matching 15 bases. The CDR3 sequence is CASSLRGLAGGRQYF. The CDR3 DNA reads TGTGCCAGCAGCTTGAGGGGACTAGCGGGAGGCCGACAATACTTC.